The clone carrying this T cell receptor beta chain was picked up many times. What it binds is unknown. This record belongs to a study of T cell repertoires in cytomegalovirus infection. Background on the study: Public TCR beta signatures marked donors with CMV infection and the matching HLA.

TCRdb reprocessed the reads via MiXCR and lists one record per CDR3 protein. The table lists 310,000 or so distinct CDR3 sequences, roughly a tenth of them singletons. General study results and limits: HLA-C-restricted CMV clonotypes gave the most frequent clonotype in two of eight donors. Cumulative frequency (of public TCR beta family members) identified carriers of CMV plus the relevant HLA.

This CDR3 is built from 12 residues. Trimming took 6 bases from V and 5 from J, leaving 8 bases between them. The V gene's germline CDR1 is MDHEN and CDR2 SYDVKM. Sequenced: PBMCs. This TCR was sampled from a human donor in good health (CMV status not recorded). Some clones in this sample may be carry-over from other donors' samples. This chain joins TRBV28 and TRBJ2-1; D possibly corresponds to TRBD2 (6 bases). The CDR3 sequence: CASREGDNEQFF. Written as DNA, the CDR3 is TGTGCCAGCAGGGAGGGAGACAATGAGCAGTTCTTC. Filled out from reference TRBV28 and TRBJ2-1, the complete variable domain reads DVKVTQSSRYLVKRTGEKVFLECVQDMDHENMFWYRQDPGLGLRLIYFSYDVKMKEKGDIPEGYSVSREKKERFSLILESASTNQTSMYLCASREGDNEQFFGPGTRLTVL.